Presented here are 8 T cell receptor beta chains from one specimen sequenced in a study of shared clonotypes between healthy human individuals. CD45RO-negative cells were positively selected for CCR7, leaving out terminally differentiated effector memory CD45RA+ cells. Data came from immunoSEQ multiplex PCR; TCRdb stores just in-frame clones and leaves some out. The repertoire holds hundreds of thousands of clones, with approximately 96% as singletons. Sequencing was performed on naive CD8+ T cells sorted from blood. These receptor sequences come from a woman younger than 45 in good health.

The chain combines TRBV5-6 with TRBJ2-7; 7 nucleotides match TRBD1. Germline V gives CDR1 SGHDT, CDR2 YYEEEE. The V segment lost 4 bases and the J segment 1 base; nucleotides outside the gene matches: 5. This CDR3 has 14 amino acids. The chain's CDR3 is CASSAGTASYEQYF. Written as DNA, the CDR3 is TGTGCCAGCAGCGCCGGGACAGCATCCTACGAGCAGTACTTC.

The V and J genes are TRBV10-2 and TRBJ1-2; weak D call: TRBD1 (5 bases). The germline CDR1 and CDR2 sequences are WSHSY and SAAADI. V was cut by 6 bases and J by 2 bases, with 10 bases left in between. CDR3 size: 13 residues. For the CDR3, the DNA is TGCGCCAGCAGGGTGGGACCGAACTATGGCTACACCTTC. This sequence encodes CASRVGPNYGYTF.

The chain uses TRBV5-1 and TRBJ2-1; D perhaps matches TRBD2 (5 bases). CDR1 SGHRS and CDR2 YFSETQ come from the germline V gene. CDR3 size: 17 residues. Trimming left V 0 bases short and J 5 bases short, with 18 bases between. The CDR3 DNA follows: TGCGCCAGCAGCTTGGTCCCCGGACTGCCCATAGACAATGAGCAGTTCTTC. It yields the protein CASSLVPGLPIDNEQFF.

The gene calls are TRBV23-1 and TRBJ2-5; D perhaps matches TRBD2 (6 bases). TRBV23-1 carries the ORF label, with uncertain function. The CDR3 length is 18 residues. Trimming pared 4 bases from V and 2 bases from J, leaving 23 bases between. The CDR3 DNA reads as TGCGCCAGCAGTCCTGGAGGACTATCCCGACCAAATCAAGAGACCCAGTACTTC. This sequence encodes CASSPGGLSRPNQETQYF.

The rearrangement links TRBV10-3 to TRBJ1-1, with no clear D. The V gene's germline CDR1 is ENHRY and CDR2 SYGVKD. The CDR3 is 14 residues long. The V end lost 3 bases, the J end lost 4 bases, and 12 bases lay between the germline ends. In DNA, the CDR3 is TGTGCCATCAGTGAATCAGGACCGGCCACTGAAGCTTTCTTT. Translation gives CAISESGPATEAFF.

The V gene is TRBV6-1, the J gene TRBJ2-2; D might be TRBD1 (5 bases). The CDR3 contains 14 residues. Germline V gives CDR1 MNHNS, CDR2 SASEGT. V was pared by 0 bases and J by 7 bases, with 9 bases between. Here the CDR3 DNA reads TGTGCCAGCAGTGAAGCCTTAAGGGGCGGGGAGCTGTTTTTT. This translates into CASSEALRGGELFF.

The rearrangement links TRBV5-1 to TRBJ2-7; 7 bases agree with TRBD2. Trimming at V came to 1 base and at J to 3 bases, leaving 10 bases not matched to a gene. In germline, CDR1 is SGHRS, CDR2 YFSETQ. The CDR3 is 16 residues long. CDR3 protein: CASSLWSGDYIYEQYF. CDR3 in DNA: TGCGCCAGCAGCTTGTGGAGCGGGGACTATATCTACGAGCAGTACTTC. The full variable domain, with the rest looked up from reference TRBV5-1 and TRBJ2-7, is KAGVTQTPRYLIKTRGQQVTLSCSPISGHRSVSWYQQTPGQGLQFLFEYFSETQRNKGNFPGRFSGRQFSNSRSEMNVSTLELGDSALYLCASSLWSGDYIYEQYFGPGTRLTVT.

J is TRBJ1-1 and V is TRBV28, with D possibly matching TRBD1 (5 bases). The germline V gene has CDR1 MDHEN and CDR2 SYDVKM. V dropped 8 bases and J dropped 5 bases, with 12 bases sitting between them. The CDR3 runs to 12 residues. The CDR3 loop is CASGMGVTEAFF. The CDR3, as DNA: TGTGCCAGCGGGATGGGGGTGACTGAAGCTTTCTTT.